Below are 31 T cell receptor beta chains sequenced from a single sample in a study of patients and donors after allogeneic stem cell transplantation. Using its own MiXCR run on the RT-PCR reads, TCRdb lists one record per CDR3 protein. The table has 800,000 to 1,000,000 distinct CDR3 sequences, about 20% seen once. The material sequenced was blood, either unsorted or a sorted T cell fraction (not recorded which). These receptors came from a human donor who was either an allogeneic HSCT recipient or a stem cell or donor lymphocyte infusion donor (not recorded which). It is not recorded whose cells these are; they may come from a transplant donor.

V is TRBV5-1 and J is TRBJ2-3, with a weak D call TRBD2 (6 bases). The V and J ends lost 0 bases and 3 bases respectively, with 17 bases between them. Germline loops: CDR1 SGHRS, CDR2 YFSETQ. The CDR3 spans 17 residues. The DNA for the CDR3 is TGCGCCAGCAGCTTGGGGGCCTTGCGGGGCGGGACAGATACGCAGTATTTT. Encoded protein: CASSLGALRGGTDTQYF. Looking up the rest from reference TRBV5-1 and TRBJ2-3 gives the full variable domain: KAGVTQTPRYLIKTRGQQVTLSCSPISGHRSVSWYQQTPGQGLQFLFEYFSETQRNKGNFPGRFSGRQFSNSRSEMNVSTLELGDSALYLCASSLGALRGGTDTQYFGPGTRLTVL.

This chain connects TRBV20-1 to TRBJ2-7; the match to TRBD1 covers 9 bases. The V and J ends lost 2 bases and 6 bases, in that order; junction bases with no gene match: 2. The germline V gene has CDR1 DFQATT and CDR2 SNEGSKA (reference sequence). This CDR3 spans 12 amino acids. In DNA form, the CDR3 reads TGCAGTGCTAGAAGGGGACAGGGCGAGCAGTACTTC. Residues: CSARRGQGEQYF.

This clonotype has more than one count but fewer than ten. This chain joins TRBV2 and TRBJ2-3; D possibly corresponds to TRBD1 (6 bases). V lost 6 bases, J lost 1 base, and 14 bases lay in between. CDR3 size: 15 residues. Germline-derived CDR1 and CDR2 are SNHLY and FYNNEI. This CDR3 is CASSHRQARTDTQYF. CDR3 DNA sequence: TGTGCCAGCAGCCACAGACAGGCTCGCACAGATACGCAGTATTTT.

This clonotype has just a few counts. The rearrangement uses TRBV7-9 and TRBJ2-3; TRBD2 agrees at 7 bases. Trimming at V came to 0 bases and at J to 4 bases, leaving 10 bases not matched to a gene. The CDR3 runs 17 residues. Germline CDR1 is SEHNR and CDR2 is FQNEAQ (reference sequence). As DNA, the CDR3 is TGTGCCAGCAGCTTAGCGCCCTGGGGCGGGGGTGCAGATACGCAGTATTTT. As protein: CASSLAPWGGGADTQYF.

The chain combines TRBV7-6 with TRBJ2-1; possibly TRBD2 for D (5 bases). V gave up 1 base and J gave up 10 bases, with 11 bases separating them. CDR3 size: 13 residues. Germline lookup yields CDR1 SGHVS and CDR2 FNYEAQ. In nucleotides, the CDR3 is TGTGCCAGCAGCTTAGACGAAAGGAGGGAGCAGTTCTTC. It encodes CASSLDERREQFF.

This clonotype was counted between two and nine times. V is TRBV11-2 and J is TRBJ2-1; 10 nucleotides match TRBD2. Germline V gene sequence: CDR1 SGHAT, CDR2 FQNNGV. The CDR3 spans 17 residues. The junction had 12 bases not matched to a gene; V was cut back by 5 bases and J by 5 bases. CDR3 in amino acids: CASSAQKGTSANNEQFF. The CDR3 nucleotides read TGTGCCAGCAGCGCCCAGAAGGGGACTAGCGCGAACAATGAGCAGTTCTTC.

Only a few counts were recorded for this clonotype. The V call is TRBV7-6, the J call TRBJ1-4; the D gene is possibly TRBD1 (5 bases). This CDR3 is 18 amino acids long. The germline V gene encodes CDR1 SGHVS and CDR2 FNYEAQ. The V end lost 2 bases, the J end lost 0 bases, and 16 bases lay between the germline ends. The CDR3 DNA is TGTGCCAGCAGCTTATTGGGACCTGGGGGTGCAACTAATGAAAAACTGTTTTTT. This gives the protein CASSLLGPGGATNEKLFF.

This clonotype was counted a few times. The rearrangement links TRBV3-1 to TRBJ2-7; the D is unclear. The CDR3 loop spans 13 amino acids. V dropped 3 bases and J dropped 0 bases, with 6 bases sitting between them. Germline values: CDR1 LGHDT, CDR2 YNNKEL (reference sequence). CDR3 bases: TGTGCCAGCAGCCATCGGTACTCCTACGAGCAGTACTTC. Amino acid sequence: CASSHRYSYEQYF.

The CDR3 DNA is TGTGCCTGGAGTACTCGCGGGAGAGCGAATGAGCAGTTCTTC. Translated, it gives CAWSTRGRANEQFF. This chain uses TRBV30 with TRBJ2-1; 7 nucleotides match TRBD2. J gave up 7 bases and V 2 bases, and 8 bases lay outside the gene matches. The CDR3 extends over 14 amino acids. Germline loops: CDR1 GTSNPN, CDR2 SVGIG (reference sequence).

This clonotype was observed a few times. The chain couples TRBV11-2 to TRBJ2-1, with D possibly matching TRBD2 (5 bases). CDR3 length equals 13 residues. The germline V gene encodes CDR1 SGHAT and CDR2 FQNNGV. V lost 3 bases to trimming and J lost 3 bases, with 6 bases between them. CDR3 sequence (DNA): TGTGCCAGCAGCTTCGGGGTCTACAATGAGCAGTTCTTC. Its translation is CASSFGVYNEQFF.

This clonotype was observed at least ten times. This chain connects TRBV9 to TRBJ2-2, with 8 bases that match TRBD1. CDR1 and CDR2 from the germline V gene are SGDLS and YYNGEE. The ends lost 4 bases at V and 5 bases at J; junction bases unmatched: 7. The CDR3 is 15 residues long. CDR3 loop: CASSLRTGMTGELFF. For the CDR3, the DNA is TGTGCCAGCAGCCTGAGGACAGGGATGACCGGGGAGCTGTTTTTT.

This clonotype has just a few counts. The chain combines TRBV29-1 with TRBJ2-3; no reliable D call. V dropped 4 bases and J dropped 4 bases, with 6 bases sitting between them. The CDR3 sequence is 11 residues long. The germline V gene has CDR1 SQVTM and CDR2 ANQGSEA. The CDR3 DNA is TGCAGCGTTGTTGTGGCAGATACGCAGTATTTT. Protein product: CSVVVADTQYF.

The chain links TRBV25-1 to TRBJ1-2; the D is unclear. The length of the CDR3 is 15 residues. From germline, CDR1 is MGHDK and CDR2 SYGVNS. Trimming cost V 1 base and J 0 bases, with 9 bases left between them. The CDR3 DNA sequence: TGTGCCAGCAGTGAATCCGGCAGACCTAACTATGGCTACACCTTC. Encoded protein: CASSESGRPNYGYTF.

This clonotype was seen more than once but under ten times. The J gene is TRBJ2-3, the V gene TRBV20-1; 8 nucleotides align to TRBD2. The germline CDR1 and CDR2 sequences are DFQATT and SNEGSKA (reference sequence). The junction had 11 bases not matched to a gene; V was cut back by 2 bases and J by 1 base. The CDR3 has 17 amino acids. The CDR3 coding sequence is TGCAGTGCTAGACTTCCTGGGGCTAGCGGGCGCACAGATACGCAGTATTTT. This sequence encodes CSARLPGASGRTDTQYF.

This clonotype was detected a few times. The V call is TRBV20-1, the J call TRBJ2-1; either TRBD1 or TRBD2 may fit D (5 bases each). The CDR3 has 15 amino acids. Germline-derived CDR1 and CDR2 are DFQATT and SNEGSKA (reference sequence). The V gene lost 1 base and the J gene lost 3 bases, with 13 bases spanning the gap. CDR3 in DNA: TGCAGTGCTAGAGGGTGGGGGTCCCTCTACAATGAGCAGTTCTTC. It encodes CSARGWGSLYNEQFF.

This clonotype was picked up a small number of times. The CDR3 here is CASRATGGEFSEQYF. The CDR3 coding sequence is TGTGCCAGCAGGGCAACAGGGGGCGAATTCTCCGAGCAGTACTTC. This chain joins TRBV2 and TRBJ2-7; 9 positions match TRBD1. V was clipped by 6 bases and J by 6 bases; unmatched bases: 12. This CDR3 region has 15 residues. CDR1 and CDR2 from the germline V gene are SNHLY and FYNNEI.

This clonotype was detected only a few times. The chain couples TRBV12-3 or TRBV12-4 to TRBJ2-6, with 7 bases lining up with TRBD1. CDR3 size: 21 residues. V lost 6 bases, J lost 0 bases, and 20 bases stayed unmatched. CDR3 in DNA: TGTGCCAGCAGAACCTTCTCGGACAGGAGCCTAAACCGCTCTGGGGCCAACGTCCTGACTTTC. Its protein is CASRTFSDRSLNRSGANVLTF.

This chain connects TRBV5-1 to TRBJ2-7, with a weak D call TRBD1 (5 bases). Germline V gives CDR1 SGHRS, CDR2 YFSETQ. The CDR3 covers 17 residues. V was cut by 0 bases and J by 0 bases, with 16 bases left in between. CDR3 sequence (DNA): TGCGCCAGCAGCTTGGCGGGCACAGGACCGAGCTCCTACGAGCAGTACTTC. The encoded protein is CASSLAGTGPSSYEQYF.

This chain joins TRBV7-2 and TRBJ1-5; 8 bases line up with TRBD1. The CDR3 has 15 amino acids. V dropped 5 bases and J dropped 5; count of bases not matched to a gene: 8. Germline loops: CDR1 SGHTA, CDR2 FQGNSA. The CDR3 region is CASSQRTGWDQPQHF. In DNA, the CDR3 is TGTGCCAGCAGCCAACGGACAGGGTGGGATCAGCCCCAGCATTTT.

The chain couples TRBV19 to TRBJ2-3; D is ambiguous. Deletions cut 6 bases from V and 4 bases from J, with 8 bases between. Germline values: CDR1 LNHDA, CDR2 SQIVND (reference sequence). The CDR3 spans 12 residues. The CDR3 sequence: CASRGIPDTQYF. DNA for the CDR3: TGTGCCAGTAGGGGTATTCCAGATACGCAGTATTTT.

This clonotype was detected many times. V usage is TRBV12-3 or TRBV12-4 and J usage is TRBJ1-3; TRBD1 might be the D (5 bases). V gave up 7 bases and J gave up 7 bases, with 14 bases separating them. CDR3 length equals 13 residues. The CDR3 nucleotides are TGTGCCAGCATTCGGGACGTAGGGAACACCATATATTTT. Its translation: CASIRDVGNTIYF.

J is TRBJ1-1 and V is TRBV30; no firm D call. Trimming stripped 0 bases from V and 7 bases from J, with 9 bases between. Germline CDR1 is GTSNPN and CDR2 is SVGIG (reference sequence). This CDR3 contains 12 residues. This chain's CDR3 is CAWSVGGSEAFF. DNA for the CDR3: TGTGCCTGGAGTGTTGGCGGCAGTGAAGCTTTCTTT. The full variable domain, completed using reference TRBV30 and TRBJ1-1, is SQTIHQWPATLVQPVGSPLSLECTVEGTSNPNLYWYRQAAGRGLQLLFYSVGIGQISSEVPQNLSASRPQDRQFILSSKKLLLSDSGFYLCAWSVGGSEAFFGQGTRLTVV.

This chain joins TRBV2 and TRBJ1-1; possible D gene TRBD1, 6 bases. Trimming pared 4 bases from V and 2 bases from J, leaving 14 bases between. CDR3 length: 15 residues. Germline V CDR1 and CDR2: SNHLY, FYNNEI. CDR3 loop: CASSGEGVKNTEAFF. The CDR3 nucleotides read TGTGCCAGCAGTGGAGAGGGGGTCAAAAACACTGAAGCTTTCTTT.

This clonotype was seen more than once but under ten times. The chain has TRBV20-1 and TRBJ2-1; D may be TRBD1 (6 bases). The CDR3 length is 13 residues. Germline V gives CDR1 DFQATT, CDR2 SNEGSKA (reference sequence). V was shortened by 5 bases and J by 10 bases, with 18 bases between the two germline ends. The CDR3 sequence: CSAPRGAGIEQFF. The CDR3 bases are TGCAGTGCTCCCAGGGGCGCGGGCATCGAGCAGTTCTTC.

In its sample, this clonotype was seen a few times. The chain has TRBV20-1 and TRBJ2-3; D unclear. With 4 bases removed from V and 3 bases from J, the gap between germline ends came to 8 bases. This CDR3 comprises 12 residues. Germline V gene sequence: CDR1 DFQATT, CDR2 SNEGSKA (reference sequence). The CDR3 reads CSAIGQTDTQYF. The CDR3 nucleotides read TGCAGTGCTATAGGGCAGACAGATACGCAGTATTTT.

This clonotype turned up a few times. The chain has TRBV9 and TRBJ2-3; 12 bases line up with TRBD2. V lost 5 bases, J lost 6 bases, and 7 bases stayed unmatched. CDR1 and CDR2 from the germline V gene are SGDLS and YYNGEE. The CDR3 has 15 amino acids. CDR3 sequence (DNA): TGTGCCAGCAGGAGGGGGCTAGCGGGAGGGGATACGCAGTATTTT. It encodes CASRRGLAGGDTQYF.

V and J are TRBV27 and TRBJ2-3; D gene unclear. This CDR3 spans 13 amino acids. Trimming cost V 0 bases and J 6 bases, with 7 bases left between them. The germline V gene has CDR1 MNHEY and CDR2 SMNVEV (reference sequence). CDR3 coding DNA: TGTGCCAGCAGTTTATCCGTTCCTGATACGCAGTATTTT. It translates to CASSLSVPDTQYF.

In its sample, this clonotype was seen a few times. The chain recombines TRBV12-3 or TRBV12-4 with TRBJ2-5; D call uncertain. This CDR3 region has 13 residues. The germline V and J ends were trimmed by 4 bases and 1 base, with 7 bases remaining between them. This CDR3 reads CASSSLFQETQYF. The CDR3 DNA sequence: TGTGCCAGCAGTTCACTCTTCCAAGAGACCCAGTACTTC.

The chain employs TRBV6-2 or TRBV6-3 and TRBJ2-2; D is undetermined. The germline CDR1 and CDR2 sequences are MNHEY and SVGEGT. The CDR3 spans 14 residues. V was pared by 5 bases and J by 0 bases, with 7 bases between. The CDR3 bases are TGTGCCAGCAGTCGGAATCCGAACACCGGGGAGCTGTTTTTT. This gives the protein CASSRNPNTGELFF.

This chain joins TRBV5-1 and TRBJ2-7; the match to TRBD2 covers 13 bases. CDR1 and CDR2 (germline): SGHRS, YFSETQ. The V and J ends lost 0 bases and 6 bases, in that order; junction bases with no gene match: 3. This CDR3 is built from 15 residues. The DNA for the CDR3 is TGCGCCAGCAGCTTGGGACTAGCGGGAGGAGCCGAGCAGTACTTC. Translating it yields CASSLGLAGGAEQYF.

The V gene is TRBV12-3 or TRBV12-4, the J gene TRBJ2-7; the match to TRBD1 covers 7 bases. This CDR3 contains 12 residues. After removal of 10 bases from V and 4 bases from J, the junction contained 7 bases not matched to a gene. The CDR3 here is CATQGGLYEQYF. DNA for the CDR3: TGTGCCACTCAAGGGGGCTTATACGAGCAGTACTTC.